Listed here is a single T cell receptor (beta chain). As yet, its antigen is unknown. Time point described: newly diagnosed GD, antithyroid drugs for less than 3 months. The TCR library was made from RNA extracted from PBMCs. CDR1 and CDR2 from the germline V gene are SEHNR and FQNEAQ (reference sequence). The V end was cut by 1 base, the J end by 5 bases, with 8 bases between. This CDR3 comprises 14 residues. These data are taken from a study of regulatory T cells in long-lasting Graves disease. Study context: For a period under 3 months, newly diagnosed Graves' patients had taken antithyroid drugs.

With iRepertoire HTBI primers and Arm-PCR of CDR3 regions, TCR beta libraries were built. TCRdb independently ran MiXCR on the multiplex PCR reads; one entry per CDR3 protein. The table shows approximately 350,000 distinct CDR3 sequences, with roughly 17% occurring only once. Study conclusions and caveats: Those with persistent Graves' had less TCR diversity than newly diagnosed patients. When disease was persistent, TRBV28, TRBJ1-2 and TRBJ2-5 were the favored segments.

These data are also associated with another study on T cells in Graves' hyperthyroidism and ophthalmopathy.

This clonotype originated in a woman younger than 30 with Graves disease. Material: peripheral blood mononuclear cells (PBMCs), obtained at new diagnosis, from a patient treated with antithyroid drugs. The J gene is TRBJ2-2, the V gene TRBV7-9; possibly TRBD1 for D (6 bases). CDR3 residues: CASSLGGPTGELFF. CDR3 DNA: TGTGCCAGCAGCTTAGGGGGGCCTACCGGGGAGCTGTTTTTT.